A single sample is the source of the 19 T cell receptor beta chains below, sequenced in a study of T cells in Graves' hyperthyroidism and ophthalmopathy (dated by TCRdb to about 2019). The method behind the library was multiplex PCR. Sequencing instrument: Illumina HiSeq 2000. The TCR beta CDR3 regions were amplified from RNA transcripts. A first-round RT-PCR of the TCR CDR3 used the HTBI primer set with the Qiagen OneStep RT-PCR kit. Clones were called with MiXCR by TCRdb after fastp trimmed the public reads at Q25, and only in-frame beta chains were retained. When rows share a CDR3 protein, they turn into one entry using the most common DNA and genes. The sample table holds hundreds of thousands of distinct CDR3 sequences, of which about 45% were seen once. The ten largest clones represent 8.2% of the sample. Sequencing input: peripheral blood or thyroid tissue (not recorded which). The receptors originated from a woman aged 18 to 35 with Graves' hyperthyroidism. Donor details come from another sample of the same person, matched by shared clones.

This chain joins TRBV7-9 and TRBJ2-2; D unclear. Germline loops: CDR1 SEHNR, CDR2 FQNEAQ (reference sequence). The CDR3 sequence is 12 residues long. V was clipped by 10 bases and J by 5 bases, with 11 bases between them. CDR3 in amino acids: CAITPSTGELFF. The CDR3, as DNA: TGTGCCATCACGCCATCGACCGGGGAGCTGTTTTTT. The full variable domain, rest sourced from reference TRBV7-9 and TRBJ2-2, is DTGVSQNPRHKITKRGQNVTFRCDPISEHNRLYWYRQTLGQGPEFLTYFQNEAQLEKSRLLSDRFSAERPKGSFSTLEIQRTEQGDSAMYLCAITPSTGELFFGEGSRLTVL.

This clonotype showed up many times. This chain uses TRBV7-9 with TRBJ2-7; 8 bases map to TRBD2. Germline V gene sequence: CDR1 SEHNR, CDR2 FQNEAQ (reference sequence). This CDR3 region has 12 residues. Trimming cost V 5 bases and J 5 bases; bases outside gene matches: 2. For the CDR3, the DNA is TGTGCCAGCAGCCGGGGGGGGCACGAGCAGTACTTC. It codes for CASSRGGHEQYF.

This clonotype was seen a single time. One junction end disagrees with the germline gene, perhaps due to a read error. The chain uses TRBV7-9 and TRBJ1-4; TRBD1 agrees at 8 bases. The CDR3 sequence is 13 residues long. Germline values: CDR1 SEHNR, CDR2 FQNEAQ (reference sequence). The CDR3 loop is CACSLQGDEKLFF. Here the CDR3 DNA reads TGTGCCTGCAGCTTACAGGGGGATGAAAAACTGTTTTTT.

This clonotype was detected only a few times. This chain connects TRBV10-2 to TRBJ1-2; D might be TRBD1 (6 bases). V dropped 8 bases and J dropped 2 bases, with 9 bases sitting between them. The germline gives CDR1 WSHSY, CDR2 SAAADI. This CDR3 has 12 amino acids. The chain's CDR3 is CASGGGNYGYTF. Here the CDR3 DNA reads TGCGCCAGCGGGGGGGGCAACTATGGCTACACCTTC.

This clonotype was seen ten or more times. The chain employs TRBV10-3 and TRBJ1-2; D perhaps matches TRBD1 (6 bases). CDR1 is ENHRY, CDR2 SYGVKD, per germline. The CDR3 spans 14 residues. Trimming took off 5 bases at V and 4 bases at J, with 14 bases between the two ends. CDR3 bases: TGTGCCATCAGTTCCCTGCAGGGGAGCTATGGCTACACCTTC. Protein: CAISSLQGSYGYTF.

This clonotype was seen a few times. This chain joins TRBV7-8 and TRBJ1-5, with no clear D. CDR1 and CDR2 from the germline V gene are SGHVS and FQNEAQ. The length of the CDR3 is 15 residues. Trimming took off 5 bases at V and 3 bases at J, with 14 bases between the two ends. As DNA, the CDR3 is TGTGCCAGCAGCCCGATCGCGGGGTTCAATCAGCCCCAGCATTTT. This gives the protein CASSPIAGFNQPQHF.

This clonotype was observed many times. The J gene is TRBJ1-1, the V gene TRBV7-3; tentative D call: TRBD1 (5 bases). V gave up 5 bases and J gave up 4 bases, with 11 bases separating them. Germline loops: CDR1 SGHTA, CDR2 FQGTGA. The CDR3 covers 13 residues. The CDR3 is CASSRMGGTEAFF. The DNA of the CDR3 is TGTGCCAGCAGCCGAATGGGGGGCACTGAAGCTTTCTTT. The full variable domain, its missing parts supplied by reference TRBV7-3 and TRBJ1-1, is GAGVSQTPSNKVTEKGKYVELRCDPISGHTALYWYRQSLGQGPEFLIYFQGTGAADDSGLPNDRFFAVRPEGSVSTLKIQRTERGDSAVYLCASSRMGGTEAFFGQGTRLTVV.

Comment on this clonotype: One junction end does not reproduce the germline sequence, and a read error may be involved. CDR3 in DNA: TGTGCCAGTATCCTCCGACAGGCAACTAATGAAGAACTGTTTTTT. Translation: CASILRQATNEELFF. The V gene is TRBV2, the J gene TRBJ1-4; possible D gene TRBD1, 6 bases. The length of the CDR3 is 15 residues. CDR1 SNHLY and CDR2 FYNNEI come from the germline V gene.

As to this clonotype: This CDR3 fails to terminate in the conserved phenylalanine or tryptophan, so it likely reflects a read error. CDR3 region: CASKMIAGESASYEQYI. The CDR3 DNA is TGTGCCAGCAAGATGATAGCGGGAGAATCGGCTTCCTACGAGCAGTACATC. This chain links TRBV6-5 with TRBJ2-7; 9 bases line up with TRBD2. V was pared by 7 bases and J by 1 base, with 14 bases of the junction left unmatched. The CDR3 runs 17 residues. Germline CDR1 is MNHEY and CDR2 is SVGAGI.

Of note for this clonotype: Since the CDR3 does not end with the conserved phenylalanine or tryptophan, this likely comes from a read error. It is unclear where the CDR3 begins or ends on the DNA, so no DNA is shown, and the CDR3 is as TCRdb lists it. The V gene is TRBV29-1, the J gene TRBJ1-4; the DNA was not used to check the table's D call, TRBD1. The CDR3 spans 9 amino acids, including both terminal residues. Germline V gene sequence: CDR1 SQVTM, CDR2 ANQGSEA. The CDR3 loop is CSVGQGGLS.

The chain has TRBV29-1 and TRBJ1-2, with D possibly being TRBD1 (6 bases). Looked up from germline, CDR1 is SQVTM and CDR2 is ANQGSEA. The CDR3 consists of 12 residues. The V end was cut by 8 bases, the J end by 4 bases, with 14 bases between. CDR3 sequence (DNA): TGCAGCTTAGGGACAACCAGCTATGGCTACACCTTC. Protein: CSLGTTSYGYTF.

This clonotype was counted at least ten times. The chain uses TRBV2 and TRBJ1-5; D remains unclear. Germline CDR1 SNHLY, CDR2 FYNNEI. V lost 3 bases, J lost 7 bases, and 13 bases lay in between. CDR3 size: 14 residues. The CDR3 DNA sequence: TGTGCCAGCAGTGATAGGTCAGTTCAACAGCCCCAGCATTTT. It yields the protein CASSDRSVQQPQHF.

For this clonotype: One end of the junction varies from germline; a read error may be responsible. This chain links TRBV2 with TRBJ1-5; 7 bases are shared with TRBD1. The CDR3 extends over 14 amino acids. The germline V gene encodes CDR1 SNHLY and CDR2 FYNNEI. CDR3 amino acids: CASRPQTGNQPQHF. The CDR3 region has the DNA TGTGCCAGCAGACCCCAGACAGGGAATCAGCCCCAGCACTTT.

In its sample, this clonotype was seen once. A much larger clone sits a single nucleotide away, making a read error possible. V is TRBV7-3 and J is TRBJ1-3; D call uncertain. The germline gives CDR1 SGHTA, CDR2 FQGTGA. The CDR3 spans 12 residues. The CDR3 DNA sequence: TGTGCCAACAGCTCCGGAGGAAACACCATATATTTT. Protein: CANSSGGNTIYF.

The CDR3 protein is CATSDPALAGGNIQYF. The DNA of the CDR3 is TGTGCCACCAGTGATCCTGCTTTAGCGGGAGGAAACATTCAGTACTTC. The chain joins TRBV24-1 to TRBJ2-5, with 10 bases lining up with TRBD2. TRBJ2-4 explains the end of the DNA better; the J call may be wrong. The V gene's germline CDR1 is KGHDR and CDR2 SFDVKD. The CDR3 covers 16 residues.

This clonotype was seen ten or more times. This rearrangement joins TRBV2 to TRBJ1-6, with TRBD1 matching 11 bases. The ends lost 0 bases at V and 7 bases at J; junction bases unmatched: 2. This CDR3 region has 16 residues. From germline, CDR1 is SNHLY and CDR2 FYNNEI. Written as DNA, the CDR3 is TGTGCCAGCAGTGAAGCAGGACAGGGGGCAAATTCACCCCTCCACTTT. Translation: CASSEAGQGANSPLHF. Using reference TRBV2 and TRBJ1-6 for the parts outside the CDR3, the full variable domain is EPEVTQTPSHQVTQMGQEVILRCVPISNHLYFYWYRQILGQKVEFLVSFYNNEISEKSEIFDDQFSVERPDGSNFTLKIRSTKLEDSAMYFCASSEAGQGANSPLHFGNGTRLTVT.

The chain uses TRBV19 and TRBJ1-2; possibly TRBD1 for D (6 bases). The CDR3 has 16 amino acids. CDR1 is LNHDA and CDR2 is SQIVND in the germline V gene (reference sequence). Trimming pared 5 bases from V and 4 bases from J, leaving 20 bases between. CDR3 bases: TGTGCCAGTAGTCGACAGGCAATGGATGCTGGCTATGGCTACACCTTC. As protein: CASSRQAMDAGYGYTF.

This clonotype was recorded a few times. One base away lies a much larger clone, so this may be a sequencing read error. The rearrangement uses TRBV10-3 and TRBJ1-1; D might be TRBD1 (5 bases). V was cut by 4 bases and J by 3 bases, with 15 bases left in between. Germline lookup yields CDR1 ENHRY and CDR2 SYGVKD. The CDR3 has 15 amino acids. This CDR3 is CAISARGEGDTEAFF. CDR3 coding DNA: TGTGCCATCAGTGCTAGGGGCGAAGGAGACACTGAAGCTTTCTTT.

V and J are TRBV5-1 and TRBJ1-3; unclear D gene. The CDR3 length is 14 residues. The germline V and J ends were trimmed by 0 bases and 8 bases, with 12 bases remaining between them. Germline V gene data show CDR1 as SGHRS and CDR2 as YFSETQ. The CDR3 sequence is CASSLDSMRDTIYF. The CDR3 DNA reads TGCGCCAGCAGCTTGGATTCGATGAGAGACACCATATATTTT.